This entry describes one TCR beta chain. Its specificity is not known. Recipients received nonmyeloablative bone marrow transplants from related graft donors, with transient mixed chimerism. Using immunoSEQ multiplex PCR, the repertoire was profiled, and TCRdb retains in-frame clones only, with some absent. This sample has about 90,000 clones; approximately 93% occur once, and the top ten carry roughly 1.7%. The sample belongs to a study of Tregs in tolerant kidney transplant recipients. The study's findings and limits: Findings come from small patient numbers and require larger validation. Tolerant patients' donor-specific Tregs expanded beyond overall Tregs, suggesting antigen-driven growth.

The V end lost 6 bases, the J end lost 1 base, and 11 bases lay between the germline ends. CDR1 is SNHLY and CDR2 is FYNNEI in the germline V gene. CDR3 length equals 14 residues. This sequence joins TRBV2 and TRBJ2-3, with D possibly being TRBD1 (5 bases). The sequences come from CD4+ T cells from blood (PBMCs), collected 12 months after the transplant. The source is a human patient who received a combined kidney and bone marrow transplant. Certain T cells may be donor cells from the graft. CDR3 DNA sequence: TGTGCCAGCAGGGCTGGGGCAGGCACAGATACGCAGTATTTT. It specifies CASRAGAGTDTQYF.